This T cell receptor beta chain is drawn from a study of untreated major depressive disorder. Comment on this clone: Its cognate antigen is unknown.

Clones were read by immunoSEQ multiplex PCR, and TCRdb kept only the in-frame ones, dropping some. The data contain 20,000 to 25,000 clones, roughly 89% of them singletons. CDR1 and CDR2 from the germline V gene are MDHEN and SYDVKM. V lost 5 bases, J lost 1 base, and 9 bases stayed unmatched. The CDR3 is 17 residues long. Controls lacked current or lifetime mood disorder and scored 5 or less on depressive symptoms. Roughly 29 ml of blood was drawn into EDTA tubes. Whole-study findings and limits: Compared with controls, depressed patients showed more TRBV05-01 (Vbeta 5.1) usage in CD4+ T cells. TRBV25-01 and TRBV02-01 usage differences were not statistically significant.

The sequence came from a woman aged 40 to 55 in good health. The chain uses TRBV28 and TRBJ2-1; 9 positions match TRBD1. Sequencing was done on a sample of CD4+ T cells from PBMCs. The CDR3 loop reads CASSPIGTGRSYNEQFF. The CDR3 DNA sequence: TGTGCCAGCAGTCCAATCGGGACAGGGAGGTCCTACAATGAGCAGTTCTTC.